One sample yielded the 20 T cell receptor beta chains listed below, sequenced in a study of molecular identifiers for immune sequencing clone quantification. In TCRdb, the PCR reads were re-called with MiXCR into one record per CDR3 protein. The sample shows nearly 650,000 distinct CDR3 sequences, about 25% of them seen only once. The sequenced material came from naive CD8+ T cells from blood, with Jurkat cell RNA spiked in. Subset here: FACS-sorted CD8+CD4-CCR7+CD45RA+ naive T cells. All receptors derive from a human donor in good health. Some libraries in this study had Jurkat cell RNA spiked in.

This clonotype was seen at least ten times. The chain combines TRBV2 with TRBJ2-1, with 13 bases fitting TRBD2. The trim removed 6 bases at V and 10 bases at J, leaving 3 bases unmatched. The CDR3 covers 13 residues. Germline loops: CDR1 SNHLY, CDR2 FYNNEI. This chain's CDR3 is CASRGTSGTEQFF. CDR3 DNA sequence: TGTGCCAGCAGGGGGACTAGCGGGACCGAGCAGTTCTTC.

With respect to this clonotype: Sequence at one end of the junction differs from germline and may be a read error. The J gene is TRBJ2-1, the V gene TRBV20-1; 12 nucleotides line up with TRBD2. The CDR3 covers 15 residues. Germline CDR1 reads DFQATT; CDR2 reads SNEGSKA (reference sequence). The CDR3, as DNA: TGCAGTGCTAGCGGACTAGCGGGAAACTACAATGAGAAGTTCTTC. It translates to CSASGLAGNYNEKFF.

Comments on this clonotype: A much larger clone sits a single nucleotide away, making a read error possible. The CDR3 loop reads CSARDLESGSYEQYF. CDR3 nucleotides: TGCAGTGCTAGAGATCTGGAGAGCGGGAGTTACGAGCAGTACTTC. The chain has TRBV20-1 and TRBJ2-7, with 8 positions matching TRBD2. CDR3 length: 15 residues. Per the germline V gene, CDR1 is DFQATT and CDR2 is SNEGSKA (reference sequence). V was pared by 0 bases and J by 4 bases, with 8 bases of the junction left unmatched.

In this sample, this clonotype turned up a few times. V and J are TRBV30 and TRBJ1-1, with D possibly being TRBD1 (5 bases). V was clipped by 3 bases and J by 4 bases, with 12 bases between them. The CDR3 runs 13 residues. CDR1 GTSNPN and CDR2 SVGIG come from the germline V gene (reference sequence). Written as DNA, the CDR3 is TGTGCCTGGAGCTTTTTGGGGGGCACTGAAGCTTTCTTT. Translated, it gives CAWSFLGGTEAFF.

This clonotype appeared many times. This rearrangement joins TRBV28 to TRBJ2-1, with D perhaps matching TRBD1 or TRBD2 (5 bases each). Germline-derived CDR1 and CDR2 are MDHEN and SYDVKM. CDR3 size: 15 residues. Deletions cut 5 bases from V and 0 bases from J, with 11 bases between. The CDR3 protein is CASSRDVSSYNEQFF. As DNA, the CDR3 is TGTGCCAGCAGTCGGGACGTGAGCTCCTACAATGAGCAGTTCTTC.

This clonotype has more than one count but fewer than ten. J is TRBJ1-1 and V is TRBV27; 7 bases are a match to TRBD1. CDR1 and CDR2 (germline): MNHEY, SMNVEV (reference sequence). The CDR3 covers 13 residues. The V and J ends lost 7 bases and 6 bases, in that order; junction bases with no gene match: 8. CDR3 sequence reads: CASTPQGLAEAFF. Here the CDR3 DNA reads TGTGCCAGCACCCCACAGGGGCTCGCTGAAGCTTTCTTT.

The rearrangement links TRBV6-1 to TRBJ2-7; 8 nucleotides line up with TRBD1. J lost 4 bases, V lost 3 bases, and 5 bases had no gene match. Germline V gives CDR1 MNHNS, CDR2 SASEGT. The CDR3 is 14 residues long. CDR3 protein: CASSEIGQGYEQYF. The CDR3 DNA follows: TGTGCCAGCAGTGAGATTGGACAGGGTTACGAGCAGTACTTC.

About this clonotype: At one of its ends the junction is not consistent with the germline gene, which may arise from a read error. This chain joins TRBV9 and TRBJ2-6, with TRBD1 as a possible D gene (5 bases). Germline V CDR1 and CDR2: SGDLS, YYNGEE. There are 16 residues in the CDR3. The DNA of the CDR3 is TGTGCCAGCCGCGTAGCCTTGTTCTCTGGGGCCACCGTCCTGACTTTC. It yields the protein CASRVALFSGATVLTF.

The CDR3 sequence is CASSVAPGGYEQYF. CDR3 sequence (DNA): TGTGCCAGCAGCGTAGCACCGGGTGGCTACGAGCAGTACTTC. V is TRBV9 and J is TRBJ2-7; D is unresolved. This CDR3 spans 14 amino acids. Germline CDR1 SGDLS, CDR2 YYNGEE. V lost 0 bases and J 3 bases, leaving 10 bases between the germline ends.

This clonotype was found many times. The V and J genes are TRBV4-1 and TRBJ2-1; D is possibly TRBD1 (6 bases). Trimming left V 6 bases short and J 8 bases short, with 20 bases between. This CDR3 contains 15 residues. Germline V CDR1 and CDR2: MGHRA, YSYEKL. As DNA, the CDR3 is TGCGCCAGCAGAGAACAGGGAGCCATCATAGATGAGCAGTTCTTC. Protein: CASREQGAIIDEQFF.

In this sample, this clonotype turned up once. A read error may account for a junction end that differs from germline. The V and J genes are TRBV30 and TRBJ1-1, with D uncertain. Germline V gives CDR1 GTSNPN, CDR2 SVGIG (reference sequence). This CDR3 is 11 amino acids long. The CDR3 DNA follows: TGTGCCAGGAGTTCGGGGTCTTTCGCTTTCTTT. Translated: CARSSGSFAFF.

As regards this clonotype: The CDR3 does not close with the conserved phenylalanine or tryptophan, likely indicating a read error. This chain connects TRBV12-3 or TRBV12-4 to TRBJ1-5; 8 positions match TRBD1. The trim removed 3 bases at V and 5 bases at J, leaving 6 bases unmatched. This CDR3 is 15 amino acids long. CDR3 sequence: CASSFGRGLDQPQHL. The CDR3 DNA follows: TGTGCCAGCAGTTTCGGCAGGGGGCTTGATCAGCCCCAGCATCTT.

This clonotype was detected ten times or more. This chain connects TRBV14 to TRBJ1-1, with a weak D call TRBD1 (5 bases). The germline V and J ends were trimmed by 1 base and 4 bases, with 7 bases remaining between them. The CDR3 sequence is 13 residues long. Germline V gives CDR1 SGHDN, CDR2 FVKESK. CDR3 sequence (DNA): TGTGCCAGCAGCCAAGGAGGGGCCACTGAAGCTTTCTTT. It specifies CASSQGGATEAFF.

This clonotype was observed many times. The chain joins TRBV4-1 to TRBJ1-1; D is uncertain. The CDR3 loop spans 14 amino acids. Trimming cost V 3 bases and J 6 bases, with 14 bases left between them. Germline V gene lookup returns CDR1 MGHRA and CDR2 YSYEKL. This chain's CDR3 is CASSQVRTEAEAFF. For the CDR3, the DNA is TGCGCCAGCAGCCAGGTCAGGACGGAGGCTGAAGCTTTCTTT.

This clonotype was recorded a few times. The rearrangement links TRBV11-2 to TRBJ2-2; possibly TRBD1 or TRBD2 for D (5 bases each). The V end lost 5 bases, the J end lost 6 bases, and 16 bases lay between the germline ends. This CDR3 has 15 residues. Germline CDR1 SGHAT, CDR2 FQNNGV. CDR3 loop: CASSARDPVPGELFF. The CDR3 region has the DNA TGTGCCAGCAGCGCCCGGGACCCTGTCCCCGGGGAGCTGTTTTTT.

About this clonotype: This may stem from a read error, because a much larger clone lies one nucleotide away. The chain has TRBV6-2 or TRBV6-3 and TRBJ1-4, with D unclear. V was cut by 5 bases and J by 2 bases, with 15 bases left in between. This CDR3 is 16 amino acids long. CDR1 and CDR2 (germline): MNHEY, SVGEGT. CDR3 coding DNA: TGTGCCAGCAGTGCCCCCCGGCCAGGCACTAATGAAAAACTGTTTTTT. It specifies CASSAPRPGTNEKLFF.

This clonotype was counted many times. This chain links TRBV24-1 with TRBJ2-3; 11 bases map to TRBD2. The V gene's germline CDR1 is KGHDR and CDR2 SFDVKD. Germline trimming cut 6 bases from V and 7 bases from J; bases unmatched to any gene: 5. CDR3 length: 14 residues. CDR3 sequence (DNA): TGTGCCACCAGTCCGACTAGCGGGATAAATACGCAGTATTTT. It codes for CATSPTSGINTQYF.

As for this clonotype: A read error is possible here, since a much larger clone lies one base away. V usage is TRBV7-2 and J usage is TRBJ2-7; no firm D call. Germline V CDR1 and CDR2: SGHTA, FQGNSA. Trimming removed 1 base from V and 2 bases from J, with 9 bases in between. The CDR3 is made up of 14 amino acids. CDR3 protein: CASSLVDGPYEQYF. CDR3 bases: TGTGCCAGCAGCTTAGTCGACGGTCCCTACGAGCAGTACTTC.

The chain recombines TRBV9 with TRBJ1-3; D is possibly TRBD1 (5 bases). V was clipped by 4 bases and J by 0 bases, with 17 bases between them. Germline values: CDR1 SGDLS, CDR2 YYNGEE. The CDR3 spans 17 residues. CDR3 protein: CASSPSRDLSSGNTIYF. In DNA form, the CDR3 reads TGTGCCAGCAGCCCTTCCAGGGACCTTAGCTCTGGAAACACCATATATTTT.

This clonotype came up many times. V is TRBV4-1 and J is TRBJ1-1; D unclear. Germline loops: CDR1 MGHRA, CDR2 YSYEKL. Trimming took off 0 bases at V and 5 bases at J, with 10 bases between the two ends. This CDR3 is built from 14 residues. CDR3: CASSQDPPGTEAFF. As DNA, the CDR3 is TGCGCCAGCAGCCAAGACCCCCCGGGGACTGAAGCTTTCTTT.